These T cell receptor beta chains were read from a single sample in a study of regulatory T cells in long-lasting Graves disease. TCRdb redid the calling of the multiplex PCR reads with MiXCR, one entry per CDR3 protein. The sample gives approximately 500,000 distinct CDR3 sequences, about 22% of which show up once; about 6.6% is in the top ten. Sequenced here: peripheral blood mononuclear cells (PBMCs), sampled when the disease was refractory, from a patient treated with antithyroid drugs. The receptors stem from a female donor with Graves disease. Each CDR3 is given with its conserved first and last residue. Each record gives: D gene, CDR3 length, J gene, V gene, clone size, CDR3 protein, CDR3 DNA. D genes are given only for firm matches. Where a row states a size, it is once, few, many or the class of an expanded clone; other rows omit it.

NA | 16 | TRBJ1-3 | TRBV3-1 | few | CARPWDHRCSGNTIYF | TGTGCCAGGCCTTGGGACCATCGATGCTCTGGAAACACCATATATTTT
NA | 13 | TRBJ2-5 | TRBV20-1 | NA | CSARGENQGTQYF | TGCAGTGCTAGAGGGGAGAATCAAGGGACCCAGTACTTC
TRBD1 | 13 | TRBJ2-7 | TRBV20-1 | few | CSARKGARYEQYF | TGCAGTGCTAGAAAGGGGGCGCGGTACGAGCAGTACTTC
NA | 15 | TRBJ1-1 | TRBV6-1 | NA | CASSEVMREGTEAFF | TGTGCCAGCAGTGAAGTAATGAGGGAGGGCACTGAAGCTTTCTTT
NA | 15 | TRBJ1-5 | TRBV30 | NA | CACSKDIQGNQPQHF | TGTGCCTGTTCAAAGGACATACAAGGCAATCAGCCCCAGCATTTT
NA | 13 | TRBJ1-1 | TRBV24-1 | few | CATRDTGRPEAFF | TGTGCCACGCGGGACACCGGTCGCCCTGAAGCTTTCTTT
NA | 16 | TRBJ1-1 | TRBV6-2/TRBV6-3 | NA | CASTITGGAGRGEAFF | TGTGCCAGCACCATTACGGGAGGGGCAGGGAGGGGTGAAGCTTTCTTT
NA | 14 | TRBJ2-7 | TRBV6-1 | many | CASSPGGGPYEQYF | TGTGCCAGCAGCCCAGGAGGGGGCCCCTACGAGCAGTACTTC
NA | 10 | TRBJ1-1 | TRBV30 | many | CAWSSREAFF | TGTGCCTGGAGCTCAAGAGAAGCTTTCTTT
NA | 16 | TRBJ1-5 | TRBV24-1 | many | CATSDSAGAPGQPQHF | TGTGCCACCAGTGATTCCGCAGGGGCACCGGGTCAGCCCCAGCATTTT
NA | 14 | TRBJ2-7 | TRBV27 | few | CVSSLRGKSYEQYF | TGTGTCAGCAGTTTAAGAGGGAAGTCCTACGAGCAGTACTTC
TRBD2 | 16 | TRBJ2-5 | TRBV7-2 | few | CASSPISGSAQETQYF | TGTGCCAGCAGCCCGATTAGCGGGAGCGCCCAAGAGACCCAGTACTTC
TRBD1 | 13 | TRBJ1-4 | TRBV20-1 | NA | CSAPRDRDLKLFF | TGCAGTGCTCCCCGGGACAGGGACCTAAAACTGTTTTTT
NA | 18 | TRBJ2-1 | TRBV11-2 | NA | CASSSLWTNTSSYNEQFF | TGTGCCAGCAGCTCCCTCTGGACGAATACAAGCTCCTACAATGAGCAGTTCTTC
TRBD1 | 15 | TRBJ2-7 | TRBV27 | many | CASSSRTGGFYEQYF | TGTGCCAGCAGTTCACGGACAGGGGGGTTCTACGAGCAGTACTTC
NA | 13 | TRBJ2-5 | TRBV6-1 | many | CASTRGIQETQYF | TGTGCCAGTACCCGGGGGATCCAAGAGACCCAGTACTTC
NA | 15 | TRBJ1-3 | TRBV20-1 | NA | CSAVPYLSSGNTIYF | TGCAGTGCCGTCCCCTACCTCAGCTCTGGAAACACCATATATTTT
NA | 14 | TRBJ1-5 | TRBV28 | many | CASMGLTSNQPQHF | TGTGCCAGCATGGGTCTTACGAGCAATCAGCCCCAGCATTTT
NA | 12 | TRBJ1-2 | TRBV12-3/TRBV12-4 | many | CASSLASNGYTF | TGTGCCAGCAGTTTAGCCAGTAATGGCTACACCTTC
TRBD1 | 15 | TRBJ1-2 | TRBV19 | few | CASSFSGQGPYGYTF | TGTGCCAGTAGTTTCTCGGGACAGGGCCCCTATGGCTACACCTTC
TRBD1 | 16 | TRBJ1-1 | TRBV7-9 | NA | CASSLAQAGGAAEAFF | TGTGCCAGCAGCTTAGCTCAAGCAGGGGGCGCCGCTGAAGCTTTCTTT
NA | 12 | TRBJ1-5 | TRBV28 | many | CASRYLNQPQHF | TGTGCCAGCCGGTATCTCAATCAGCCCCAGCATTTT
NA | 14 | TRBJ1-5 | TRBV2 | few | CASMQEGGNQPQHF | TGTGCCAGCATGCAGGAGGGGGGCAATCAGCCCCAGCATTTT
NA | 17 | TRBJ2-7 | TRBV11-1 | NA | CASSPGLRTPNVYEQYF | TGTGCCAGCAGTCCGGGACTTAGAACCCCAAATGTCTACGAGCAGTACTTC
TRBD2 | 14 | TRBJ2-1 | TRBV5-1 | NA | CASSWTSGNNEQFF | TGCGCCAGCAGCTGGACTAGCGGAAACAATGAGCAGTTCTTC
NA | 18 | TRBJ1-1 | TRBV5-1 | few | CASSLGIFGTEKNTEAFF | TGCGCCAGCAGCTTGGGTATTTTCGGGACCGAAAAGAACACTGAAGCTTTCTTT
NA | 14 | TRBJ1-5 | TRBV7-9 | NA | CASSPTMWNQPQHF | TGTGCCAGCAGCCCGACGATGTGGAATCAGCCCCAGCATTTT
NA | 17 | TRBJ2-2 | TRBV27 | NA | CASGPRSGTADTGELFF | TGTGCCAGCGGTCCTCGATCCGGGACGGCTGACACCGGGGAGCTGTTTTTT
TRBD1 | 14 | TRBJ1-2 | TRBV7-6 | few | CASSSKGQLDGYTF | TGTGCCAGCAGCTCTAAGGGACAGCTTGATGGCTACACCTTC
NA | 14 | TRBJ1-1 | TRBV27 | many | CASRPSGRREAAFF | TGTGCCAGCAGGCCCTCGGGGCGGCGGGAGGCGGCTTTCTTT
TRBD2 | 13 | TRBJ2-1 | TRBV20-1 | NA | CSATSGPYNEQFF | TGCAGTGCTACTAGCGGCCCCTACAATGAGCAGTTCTTC
TRBD2 | 17 | TRBJ2-1 | TRBV28 | NA | CASSSPSAGVDYNEQFF | TGTGCCAGCAGTTCACCCTCGGCGGGAGTGGACTACAATGAGCAGTTCTTC
TRBD1 | 16 | TRBJ1-1 | TRBV28 | many | CASSPSGQGLNTEAFF | TGTGCCAGCAGTCCTTCGGGACAGGGCCTGAACACTGAAGCTTTCTTT
TRBD2 | 21 | TRBJ2-5 | TRBV7-9 | once | CASSRLTPGLAGSGVGETQYF | TGTGCCAGCAGCCGACTGACGCCGGGACTAGCGGGATCGGGGGTGGGTGAGACCCAGTACTTC
NA | 14 | TRBJ1-1 | TRBV28 | many | CAGSWDGRHTEAFF | TGTGCCGGCTCCTGGGACGGGCGGCACACTGAAGCTTTCTTT
NA | 15 | TRBJ1-1 | TRBV10-3 | NA | CAISEWAGIGTEAFF | TGTGCCATCAGTGAGTGGGCAGGGATAGGCACTGAAGCTTTCTTT
NA | 13 | TRBJ2-7 | TRBV6-2/TRBV6-3 | NA | CASSYRSGYEQYF | TGTGCCAGCAGTTACCGTAGCGGATACGAGCAGTACTTC
TRBD1 | 15 | TRBJ1-5 | TRBV7-2 | NA | CASSERTGDNQPQHF | TGTGCCAGCAGCGAACGGACAGGGGACAATCAGCCCCAGCATTTT
NA | 13 | TRBJ2-2 | TRBV12-3/TRBV12-4 | many | CASSLQYTGELFF | TGTGCCAGCAGTTTGCAGTACACCGGGGAGCTGTTTTTT
NA | 16 | TRBJ2-2 | TRBV14 | few | CASSQDPRARTGELFF | TGTGCCAGCAGCCAAGATCCCAGGGCCCGCACCGGGGAGCTGTTTTTT
NA | 13 | TRBJ2-2 | TRBV28 | few | CASSAYNTGELFF | TGTGCCAGCAGTGCATATAACACCGGGGAGCTGTTTTTT
NA | 20 | TRBJ2-2 | TRBV11-2 | many | CASSFVPHFATTGRTGELFF | TGTGCCAGCAGCTTCGTCCCCCATTTCGCGACAACGGGGCGGACCGGGGAGCTGTTTTTT
NA | 19 | TRBJ2-2 | TRBV6-5 | few | CASSYAGTGGLALTGELFF | TGTGCCAGCAGTTACGCCGGGACAGGGGGACTAGCGCTCACCGGGGAGCTGTTTTTT
TRBD1 | 14 | TRBJ1-2 | TRBV2 | many | CASSLTGLDYGYTF | TGTGCCAGCAGCCTGACAGGGCTCGACTATGGCTACACCTTC
NA | 13 | TRBJ1-5 | TRBV12-3/TRBV12-4 | many | CASTPGGHQPQHF | TGTGCCAGCACCCCCGGGGGGCACCAGCCCCAGCATTTT
NA | 14 | TRBJ2-3 | TRBV9 | NA | CASSVGPQADTQYF | TGTGCCAGCAGCGTAGGCCCTCAAGCAGATACGCAGTATTTT
NA | 15 | TRBJ1-2 | TRBV2 | many | CASWSGRLANYGYTF | TGTGCCAGTTGGTCGGGCAGACTTGCTAACTATGGCTACACCTTC
NA | 15 | TRBJ2-1 | TRBV7-9 | NA | CASSLRGNSYNEQFF | TGTGCCAGCAGCCTTCGGGGCAACTCCTACAATGAGCAGTTCTTC
TRBD1 | 16 | TRBJ1-2 | TRBV6-1 | NA | CASRSTGTGSSDGYTF | TGTGCCAGCAGATCGACCGGGACAGGGAGCAGCGATGGCTACACCTTC
NA | 13 | TRBJ1-5 | TRBV28 | many | CASSPGSGQPQHF | TGTGCCAGCAGTCCGGGGTCGGGGCAGCCCCAGCATTTT
NA | 16 | TRBJ1-1 | TRBV12-5 | few | CASGLSPSGLNTEAFF | TGTGCTAGTGGTTTGTCCCCCTCTGGACTGAACACTGAAGCTTTCTTT
TRBD1 | 14 | TRBJ1-6 | TRBV6-1 | NA | CATRTGSYNSPLHF | TGTGCCACCAGGACAGGCTCCTATAATTCACCCCTCCACTTT
NA | 15 | TRBJ2-5 | TRBV24-1 | few | CATSDLGDIGETQYF | TGTGCCACCAGTGATTTGGGGGACATAGGAGAGACCCAGTACTTC